The source of this TCR beta chain is a study of human T cells and chemical hapten exposure. Study-level background: The patients, most of them female, presented with alopecia areata, totalis or universalis.

Time point described: pre-sensitization, week 0. The treatment was: therapeutic diphenylcyclopropenone sensitization with weekly scalp DPC. CDR3 length equals 10 residues. The ends were cut back, 8 bases at V and 6 bases at J, with 6 bases in the middle. CDR1 MGHDK and CDR2 SYGVNS come from the germline V gene. One entry per CDR3 protein, called by TCRdb with MiXCR from the RACE reads. This sample yields some 400,000 distinct CDR3 sequences, of which approximately 5.1% are seen a single time; approximately 2.4% belongs to the top ten. This clonotype has more than one count but fewer than ten. The specimen was whole blood, collected in connection with sensitization to the hapten diphenylcyclopropenone (DPC). V gene TRBV25-1 combines with J gene TRBJ2-3; no firm D call. The receptor was derived from a woman aged 45-60 years with alopecia areata. Some clones in this sample may be carry-over from other donors' samples. The CDR3 coding sequence is TGTGCCAGCCACAGTGATACGCAGTATTTT. Amino acid sequence: CASHSDTQYF.